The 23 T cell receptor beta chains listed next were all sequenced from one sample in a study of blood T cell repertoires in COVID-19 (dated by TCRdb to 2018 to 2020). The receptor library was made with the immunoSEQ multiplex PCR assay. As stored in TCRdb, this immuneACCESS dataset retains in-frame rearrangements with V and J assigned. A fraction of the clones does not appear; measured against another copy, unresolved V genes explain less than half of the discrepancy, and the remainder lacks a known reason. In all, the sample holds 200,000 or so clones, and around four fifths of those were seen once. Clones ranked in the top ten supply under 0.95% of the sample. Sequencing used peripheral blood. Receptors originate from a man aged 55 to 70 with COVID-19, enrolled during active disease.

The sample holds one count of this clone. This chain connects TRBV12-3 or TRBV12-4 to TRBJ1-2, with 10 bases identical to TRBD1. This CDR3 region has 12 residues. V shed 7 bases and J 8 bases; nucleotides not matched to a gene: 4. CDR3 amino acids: CASNPGQGGYTF. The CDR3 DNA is TGTGCCAGCAACCCGGGACAGGGGGGCTACACCTTC.

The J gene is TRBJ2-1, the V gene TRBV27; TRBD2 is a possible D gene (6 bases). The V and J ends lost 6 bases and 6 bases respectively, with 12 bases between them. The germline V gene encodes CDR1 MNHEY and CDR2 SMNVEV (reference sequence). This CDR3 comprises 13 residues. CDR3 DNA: TGTGCCAGCAGACTGACGGGAGCCAATGAGCAGTTCTTC. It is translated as CASRLTGANEQFF.

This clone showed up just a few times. For the CDR3, the DNA is TGTGCCAGCAGTTCCTCGGGACAGGTCTCCTACGAGCAGTACTTC. Translating it yields CASSSSGQVSYEQYF. V and J are TRBV6-2 or TRBV6-3 and TRBJ2-7; 8 positions match TRBD1. With V trimmed by 4 bases and J by 0 bases, 5 bases remained unmatched. The CDR3 consists of 15 residues. In germline, CDR1 is MNHEY, CDR2 SVGEGT.

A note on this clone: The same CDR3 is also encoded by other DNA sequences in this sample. The CDR3 DNA is TGCGCCAGCAGCCAAGGACAGGGGACCTACAATGAGCAGTTCTTC. This sequence encodes CASSQGQGTYNEQFF. The chain couples TRBV5-1 to TRBJ2-1, with TRBD1 identical over 9 bases. The V gene end was trimmed by 4 bases and the J gene end by 2 bases; junction bases not matched to a gene: 4. This CDR3 region has 15 residues. Per the germline V gene, CDR1 is SGHRS and CDR2 is YFSETQ.

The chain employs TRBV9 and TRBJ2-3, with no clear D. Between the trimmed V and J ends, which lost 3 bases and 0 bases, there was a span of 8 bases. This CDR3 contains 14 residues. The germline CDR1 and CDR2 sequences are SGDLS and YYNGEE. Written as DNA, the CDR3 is TGTGCCAGCAGCGCCGCGGCAAGCACAGATACGCAGTATTTT. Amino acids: CASSAAASTDTQYF. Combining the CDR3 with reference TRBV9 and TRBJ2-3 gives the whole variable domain DSGVTQTPKHLITATGQRVTLRCSPRSGDLSVYWYQQSLDQGLQFLIQYYNGEERAKGNILERFSAQQFPDLHSELNLSSLELGDSALYFCASSAAASTDTQYFGPGTRLTVL.

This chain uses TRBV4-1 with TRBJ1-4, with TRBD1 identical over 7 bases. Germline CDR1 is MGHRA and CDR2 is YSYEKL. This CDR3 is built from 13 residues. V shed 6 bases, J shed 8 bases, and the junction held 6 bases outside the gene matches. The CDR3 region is CASRRQGLEKLFF. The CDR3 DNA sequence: TGCGCCAGCAGGAGACAGGGATTGGAAAAACTGTTTTTT.

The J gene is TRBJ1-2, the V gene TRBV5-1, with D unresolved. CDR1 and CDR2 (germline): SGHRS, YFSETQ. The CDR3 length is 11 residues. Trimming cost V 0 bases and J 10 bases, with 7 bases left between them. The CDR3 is CASSLGQFYTF. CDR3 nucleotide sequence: TGCGCCAGCAGCTTGGGTCAGTTCTACACCTTC.

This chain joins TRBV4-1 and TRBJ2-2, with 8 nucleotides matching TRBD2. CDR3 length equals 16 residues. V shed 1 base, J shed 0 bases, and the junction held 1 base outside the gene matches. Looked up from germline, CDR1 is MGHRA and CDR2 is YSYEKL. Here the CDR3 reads CASSQVLAANTGELFF. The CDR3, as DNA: TGCGCCAGCAGCCAAGTACTAGCGGCGAACACCGGGGAGCTGTTTTTT.

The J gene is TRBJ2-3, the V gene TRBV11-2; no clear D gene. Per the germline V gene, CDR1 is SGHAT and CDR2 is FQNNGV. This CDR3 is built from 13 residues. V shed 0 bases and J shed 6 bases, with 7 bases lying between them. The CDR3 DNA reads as TGTGCCAGCAGCTTAGATCTATCGGATACGCAGTATTTT. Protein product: CASSLDLSDTQYF.

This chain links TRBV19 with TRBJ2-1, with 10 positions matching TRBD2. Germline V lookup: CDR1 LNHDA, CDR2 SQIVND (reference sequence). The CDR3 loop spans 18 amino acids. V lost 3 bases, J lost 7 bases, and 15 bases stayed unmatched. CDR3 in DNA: TGTGCCAGTAGTATTTCTCATTCGGCTAGCGGGAGTTTAAATGAGCAGTTCTTC. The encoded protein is CASSISHSASGSLNEQFF. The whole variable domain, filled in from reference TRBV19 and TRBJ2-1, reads DGGITQSPKYLFRKEGQNVTLSCEQNLNHDAMYWYRQDPGQGLRLIYYSQIVNDFQKGDIAEGYSVSREKKESFPLTVTSAQKNPTAFYLCASSISHSASGSLNEQFFGPGTRLTVL.

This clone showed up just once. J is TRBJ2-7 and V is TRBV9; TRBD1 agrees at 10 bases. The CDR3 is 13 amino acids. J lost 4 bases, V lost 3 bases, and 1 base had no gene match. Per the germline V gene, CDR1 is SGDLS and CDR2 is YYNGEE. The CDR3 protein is CASSEGQGYEQYF. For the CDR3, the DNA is TGTGCCAGCAGCGAGGGACAGGGGTACGAGCAGTACTTC.

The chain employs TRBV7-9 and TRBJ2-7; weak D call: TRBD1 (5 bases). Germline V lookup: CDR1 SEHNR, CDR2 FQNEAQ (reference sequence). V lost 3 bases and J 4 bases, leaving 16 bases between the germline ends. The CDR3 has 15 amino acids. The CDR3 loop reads CASSFLTDATYEQYF. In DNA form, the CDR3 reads TGTGCCAGCAGCTTTTTGACAGACGCGACGTACGAGCAGTACTTC.

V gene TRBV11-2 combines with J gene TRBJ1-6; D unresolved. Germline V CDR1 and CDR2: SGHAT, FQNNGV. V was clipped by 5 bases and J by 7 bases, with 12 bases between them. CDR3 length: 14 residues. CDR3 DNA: TGTGCCAGCAGCCCGGGTCGAATCAATTCACCCCTCCACTTT. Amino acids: CASSPGRINSPLHF.

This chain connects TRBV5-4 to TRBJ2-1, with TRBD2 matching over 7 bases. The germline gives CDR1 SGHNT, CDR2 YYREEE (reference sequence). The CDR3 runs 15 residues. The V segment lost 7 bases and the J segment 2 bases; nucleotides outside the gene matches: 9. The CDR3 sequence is CASDWGGGTYNEQFF. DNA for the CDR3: TGTGCCAGCGATTGGGGGGGAGGAACCTACAATGAGCAGTTCTTC.

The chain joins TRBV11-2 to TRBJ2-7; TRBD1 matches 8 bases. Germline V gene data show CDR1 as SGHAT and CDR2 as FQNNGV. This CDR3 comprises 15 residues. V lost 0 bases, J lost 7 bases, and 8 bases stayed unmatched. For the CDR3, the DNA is TGTGCCAGCAGCTTAGAGGGACAGGCCTCGAGGGAGCAGTACTTC. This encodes CASSLEGQASREQYF.

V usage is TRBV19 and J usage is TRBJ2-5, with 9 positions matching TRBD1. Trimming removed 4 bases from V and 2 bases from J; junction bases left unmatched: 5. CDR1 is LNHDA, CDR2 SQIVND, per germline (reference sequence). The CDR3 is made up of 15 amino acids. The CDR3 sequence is CASSRGQGAQETQYF. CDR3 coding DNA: TGTGCCAGTAGTAGGGGACAGGGCGCTCAAGAGACCCAGTACTTC.

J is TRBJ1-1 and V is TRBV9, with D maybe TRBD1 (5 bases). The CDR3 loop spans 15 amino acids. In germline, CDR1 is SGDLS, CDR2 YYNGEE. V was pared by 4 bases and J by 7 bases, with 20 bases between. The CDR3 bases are TGTGCCAGCAGCCCCTCTCTCTCCGGGGGTGGTGAAGCTTTCTTT. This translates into CASSPSLSGGGEAFF.

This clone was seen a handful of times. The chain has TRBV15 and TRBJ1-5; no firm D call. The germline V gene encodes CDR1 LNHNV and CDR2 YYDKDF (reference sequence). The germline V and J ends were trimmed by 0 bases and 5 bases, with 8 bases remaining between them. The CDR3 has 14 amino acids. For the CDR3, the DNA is TGTGCCACCAGCAGAGATCGGGTGGATCAGCCCCAGCATTTT. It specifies CATSRDRVDQPQHF.

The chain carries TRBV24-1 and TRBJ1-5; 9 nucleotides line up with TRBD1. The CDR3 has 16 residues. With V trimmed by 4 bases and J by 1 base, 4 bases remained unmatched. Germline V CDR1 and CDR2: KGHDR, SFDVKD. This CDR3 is CATSDPGQGSNQPQHF. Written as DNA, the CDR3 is TGTGCCACCAGTGACCCGGGACAGGGAAGCAATCAGCCCCAGCATTTT.

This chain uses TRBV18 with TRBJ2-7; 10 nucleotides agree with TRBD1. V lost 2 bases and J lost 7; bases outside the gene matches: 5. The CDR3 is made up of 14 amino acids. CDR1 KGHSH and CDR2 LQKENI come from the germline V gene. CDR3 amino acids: CASSPDRGLREQYF. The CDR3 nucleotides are TGTGCCAGCTCACCAGACAGGGGGCTTAGGGAGCAGTACTTC.

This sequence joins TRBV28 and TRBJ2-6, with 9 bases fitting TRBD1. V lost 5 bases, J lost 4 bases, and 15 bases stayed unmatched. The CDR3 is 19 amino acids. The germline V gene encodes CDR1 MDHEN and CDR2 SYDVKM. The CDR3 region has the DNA TGTGCCAGCAGTCAATCACCGGGACAGGGTTATATCGGGGCCAACGTCCTGACTTTC. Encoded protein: CASSQSPGQGYIGANVLTF.

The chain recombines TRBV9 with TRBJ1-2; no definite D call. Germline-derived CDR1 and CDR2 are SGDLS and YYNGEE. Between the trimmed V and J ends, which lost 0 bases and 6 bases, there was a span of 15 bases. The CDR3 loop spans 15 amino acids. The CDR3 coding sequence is TGTGCCAGCAGCGTAGTGGGAGGCGCGGGCCATGGCTACACCTTC. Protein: CASSVVGGAGHGYTF.

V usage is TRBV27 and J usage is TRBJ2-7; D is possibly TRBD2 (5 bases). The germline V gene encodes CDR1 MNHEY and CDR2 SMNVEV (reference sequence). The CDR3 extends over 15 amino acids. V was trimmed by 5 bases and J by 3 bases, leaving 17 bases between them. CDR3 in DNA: TGTGCCAGCAGTCCAGCCTTCGGGAAGGGCTACGAGCAGTACTTC. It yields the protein CASSPAFGKGYEQYF.